This T cell receptor beta chain comes out of a study of T cell changes during pregnancy in multiple sclerosis. The table came from immunoSEQ multiplex PCR; TCRdb's copy has only in-frame clones and leaves some out. The sample consists of some 87,000 clones, around 94% of them appearing once. The source is a female donor with multiple sclerosis, enrolled in a pregnancy study. The sample here was peripheral blood, taken in the first trimester of pregnancy.

CDR3 DNA: TGTGCCAGCAGTTCCTGGACAGGGGAAGGGACTGAAGCTTTCTTT. Its protein is CASSSWTGEGTEAFF. This chain connects TRBV28 to TRBJ1-1; TRBD1 matches 9 bases. J was trimmed by 5 bases and V by 4 bases; bases with no gene match: 8. The CDR3 runs to 15 residues. The germline V gene has CDR1 MDHEN and CDR2 SYDVKM.